The 30 T cell receptor beta chains reported below all come from one sample, sequenced in a study of blood T cell repertoires in COVID-19. The method was immunoSEQ multiplex PCR; TCRdb's version includes in-frame clones alone and lacks a portion of them. The table records around 70,000 clones, 84% of them present only once. Sequencing was done on a sample of peripheral blood. The receptors originated from an older man with acute or convalescent COVID-19.

The chain joins TRBV25-1 to TRBJ1-1, with 9 positions matching TRBD1. The ends lost 4 bases at V and 1 base at J; junction bases unmatched: 10. CDR1 is MGHDK, CDR2 SYGVNS, per germline. The CDR3 runs to 17 residues. CDR3 nucleotide sequence: TGTGCCAGCAGTGCCCTCCTTTCGGGACAGGGGAACACTGAAGCTTTCTTT. Translating it yields CASSALLSGQGNTEAFF.

In its sample, this clone was seen a few times. The CDR3 spells CASSPREINEQFF. CDR3 nucleotide sequence: TGTGCCAGCTCACCACGAGAGATCAATGAGCAGTTCTTC. The chain combines TRBV18 with TRBJ2-1; unclear D gene. V dropped 1 base and J dropped 6 bases, with 7 bases sitting between them. The CDR3 is made up of 13 amino acids. Germline V gives CDR1 KGHSH, CDR2 LQKENI.

This clone was seen only a few times. V gene TRBV6-5 combines with J gene TRBJ1-1; D gene unclear. The CDR3 extends over 11 amino acids. From germline, CDR1 is MNHEY and CDR2 SVGAGI. Trimming took 7 bases from V and 4 from J, leaving 7 bases between them. The CDR3: CASTRGTEAFF. DNA for the CDR3: TGTGCCAGCACAAGAGGCACTGAAGCTTTCTTT.

The V gene is TRBV12-3 or TRBV12-4, the J gene TRBJ2-7; D unresolved. V lost 7 bases to trimming and J lost 3 bases, with 7 bases between them. The CDR3 length is 11 residues. The DNA of the CDR3 is TGTGCCAGCACTAGTAGCTACGAGCAGTACTTC. Amino acids: CASTSSYEQYF.

V is TRBV19 and J is TRBJ1-6; weak D call: TRBD1 (5 bases). V lost 7 bases and J 8 bases, leaving 12 bases between the germline ends. CDR1 and CDR2 (germline): LNHDA, SQIVND (reference sequence). This CDR3 comprises 13 residues. This CDR3 reads CASTHDRDSPLHF. The CDR3 DNA sequence: TGTGCCAGTACCCACGACAGAGATTCACCCCTCCACTTT.

This chain uses TRBV7-3 with TRBJ2-7, with 12 bases aligning to TRBD2. CDR3 size: 15 residues. Germline V gene data show CDR1 as SGHTA and CDR2 as FQGTGA. V was pared by 4 bases and J by 2 bases, with 3 bases of the junction left unmatched. The CDR3 region has the DNA TGTGCCAGCAGCTCTACTAGCGGGGGGACCTACGAGCAGTACTTC. This codes for CASSSTSGGTYEQYF.

The chain joins TRBV5-6 to TRBJ2-2; 7 nucleotides agree with TRBD2. The CDR3 loop spans 14 amino acids. J lost 5 bases, V lost 4 bases, and 5 bases had no gene match. Per germline, CDR1 SGHDT and CDR2 YYEEEE. The CDR3 loop is CASSPGTTTGELFF. CDR3 sequence (DNA): TGTGCCAGCAGCCCCGGGACTACGACCGGGGAGCTGTTTTTT.

The V and J genes are TRBV6-2 or TRBV6-3 and TRBJ1-2; a possible D gene is TRBD1 (6 bases). Germline CDR1 MNHEY, CDR2 SVGEGT. The CDR3 consists of 18 residues. The V and J ends lost 1 base and 4 bases respectively, with 22 bases between them. The chain's CDR3 is CASSYYGTGSGSGYGYTF. DNA of the CDR3: TGTGCCAGCAGTTACTATGGAACAGGGTCGGGGAGCGGCTATGGCTACACCTTC.

This clone was recorded only once. The chain joins TRBV5-6 to TRBJ2-1; the D gene is possibly TRBD2 (7 bases). Germline V gene data show CDR1 as SGHDT and CDR2 as YYEEEE. This CDR3 contains 15 residues. V shed 3 bases and J shed 9 bases, with 19 bases lying between them. The CDR3 region has the DNA TGTGCCAGCAGCTCCGTAGGGGGAGGGGGTGCTGAGCAGTTCTTC. Encoded protein: CASSSVGGGGAEQFF.

The J gene is TRBJ2-3, the V gene TRBV9, with 8 bases that match TRBD2. The CDR3 consists of 16 residues. Trimming at V came to 0 bases and at J to 2 bases, leaving 5 bases not matched to a gene. Per germline, CDR1 SGDLS and CDR2 YYNGEE. The CDR3 DNA reads as TGTGCCAGCAGCGTAGGAGCGGGGGCTTTCACAGATACGCAGTATTTT. This sequence encodes CASSVGAGAFTDTQYF.

This clone appeared a single time. The chain carries TRBV11-3 and TRBJ2-1; 11 nucleotides align to TRBD2. This CDR3 region has 15 residues. The J segment lost 7 bases and the V segment lost 5 bases, leaving 7 bases of the junction unmatched. The V gene's germline CDR1 is SGHNT and CDR2 YENEEA. CDR3 loop: CASSRGLAGSNEQFF. In DNA form, the CDR3 reads TGTGCCAGCAGCCGAGGACTAGCGGGTAGTAATGAGCAGTTCTTC.

The chain is built from TRBV12-3 or TRBV12-4 and TRBJ2-3; D ambiguous. The CDR3 loop spans 12 amino acids. Trimming pared 5 bases from V and 2 bases from J, leaving 5 bases between. Here the CDR3 DNA reads TGTGCCAGCAGTGGCCCCACAGATACGCAGTATTTT. It encodes CASSGPTDTQYF.

The chain uses TRBV6-6 and TRBJ2-2; perhaps TRBD1 as D (5 bases). The CDR3 is made up of 14 amino acids. Germline V lookup: CDR1 MNHNY, CDR2 SVGAGI (reference sequence). Between the trimmed V and J ends, which lost 5 bases and 1 base, there was a span of 8 bases. In DNA, the CDR3 is TGTGCCAGCAGTGCCGGACAGAACACCGGGGAGCTGTTTTTT. Protein product: CASSAGQNTGELFF.

Of note for this clone: One end of the junction does not line up with germline, which may come from a read error. This rearrangement joins TRBV7-7 to TRBJ2-5, with 8 bases fitting TRBD1. This CDR3 is 16 amino acids long. Germline-derived CDR1 and CDR2 are SSHAT and FNYEAQ (reference sequence). CDR3: CASSLAPGGAWETQYF. In DNA form, the CDR3 reads TGTGCTAGCAGCTTAGCACCAGGGGGCGCTTGGGAGACCCAGTACTTC.

V gene TRBV20-1 combines with J gene TRBJ2-4, with D possibly TRBD2 on 5 matching bases. In germline, CDR1 is DFQATT, CDR2 SNEGSKA (reference sequence). The V gene lost 5 bases and the J gene lost 12 bases, with 11 bases spanning the gap. CDR3 size: 10 residues. The CDR3 coding sequence is TGCAGTGCTCCCCGGGGAGATCAGTACTTC. This sequence encodes CSAPRGDQYF.

The chain joins TRBV7-8 to TRBJ2-1; a possible D gene is TRBD1 (7 bases). The CDR3 runs to 15 residues. The germline V and J ends were trimmed by 4 bases and 2 bases, with 12 bases remaining between them. CDR1 is SGHVS and CDR2 is FQNEAQ in the germline V gene. The CDR3 region has the DNA TGTGCCAGCAGCTCGGAGGGACAGACCTACAATGAGCAGTTCTTC. It is translated as CASSSEGQTYNEQFF.

The chain couples TRBV5-1 to TRBJ1-1; 8 bases fit TRBD1. V shed 0 bases, J shed 7 bases, and the junction held 5 bases outside the gene matches. The germline V gene has CDR1 SGHRS and CDR2 YFSETQ. The CDR3 length is 14 residues. The CDR3 spells CASSLAARGLEAFF. The CDR3 bases are TGCGCCAGCAGCTTGGCAGCCAGGGGGCTTGAAGCTTTCTTT. The whole variable domain, filled in from reference TRBV5-1 and TRBJ1-1, reads KAGVTQTPRYLIKTRGQQVTLSCSPISGHRSVSWYQQTPGQGLQFLFEYFSETQRNKGNFPGRFSGRQFSNSRSEMNVSTLELGDSALYLCASSLAARGLEAFFGQGTRLTVV.

This clone has more than one count but fewer than ten. The V call is TRBV5-4, the J call TRBJ2-7, with 8 bases aligning to TRBD2. There are 13 residues in the CDR3. From germline, CDR1 is SGHNT and CDR2 YYREEE (reference sequence). V shed 1 base and J 7 bases; nucleotides not matched to a gene: 4. The CDR3 region has the DNA TGTGCCAGCAGCTTGATAGCGGGACGGGAGCAGTACTTC. Translating gives CASSLIAGREQYF.

The rearrangement joins TRBV2 to TRBJ1-1; D is unclear. V lost 7 bases and J lost 4, with 13 bases in between. Germline CDR1 reads SNHLY; CDR2 reads FYNNEI. The CDR3 length is 13 residues. The CDR3 region is CASIGEVGTEAFF. The CDR3 DNA reads as TGTGCCAGCATTGGGGAGGTTGGCACTGAAGCTTTCTTT.

V is TRBV27 and J is TRBJ2-7, with 12 positions matching TRBD1. Per the germline V gene, CDR1 is MNHEY and CDR2 is SMNVEV (reference sequence). The CDR3 extends over 13 amino acids. Trimming removed 8 bases from V and 3 bases from J; junction bases left unmatched: 2. The CDR3 reads CASGTGGGYEQYF. In DNA, the CDR3 is TGTGCCAGCGGGACAGGGGGCGGCTACGAGCAGTACTTC.

The rearrangement joins TRBV2 to TRBJ2-2; D is perhaps TRBD1 (6 bases). This CDR3 has 15 residues. CDR1 is SNHLY and CDR2 is FYNNEI in the germline V gene. V was trimmed by 6 bases and J by 1 base, leaving 12 bases between them. The DNA of the CDR3 is TGTGCCAGCAGGGCCGGGACAAAGAACACCGGGGAGCTGTTTTTT. Translating gives CASRAGTKNTGELFF.

The chain links TRBV7-9 to TRBJ1-3; D gene uncertain. The CDR3 is made up of 14 amino acids. Trimming shortened V by 7 bases and J by 1 base, and 11 bases separated the two germline ends. CDR1 and CDR2 (germline): SEHNR, FQNEAQ (reference sequence). CDR3 protein: CASTTQESGNTIYF. As DNA, the CDR3 is TGTGCCAGCACCACCCAGGAATCTGGAAACACCATATATTTT.

The chain links TRBV6-6 to TRBJ1-5; D call uncertain. The CDR3 sequence is 15 residues long. Germline V gene data show CDR1 as MNHNY and CDR2 as SVGAGI (reference sequence). Trimming cost V 6 bases and J 0 bases, with 12 bases left between them. CDR3 DNA: TGTGCCAGCAGCCCCACGGGGTATAGCAATCAGCCCCAGCATTTT. Translating gives CASSPTGYSNQPQHF.

This chain joins TRBV2 and TRBJ2-7; 9 nucleotides align to TRBD2. The CDR3 has 15 amino acids. CDR1 is SNHLY, CDR2 FYNNEI, per germline. V was pared by 3 bases and J by 5 bases, with 8 bases of the junction left unmatched. The CDR3 reads CASSEEAGGVHEQYF. The DNA for the CDR3 is TGTGCCAGCAGTGAGGAAGCGGGAGGTGTGCACGAGCAGTACTTC.

This clone was recorded only once. The J gene is TRBJ1-2, the V gene TRBV30, with D possibly TRBD1 on 5 matching bases. The CDR3 is made up of 15 amino acids. V was clipped by 4 bases and J by 5 bases, with 20 bases between them. Germline V gene lookup returns CDR1 GTSNPN and CDR2 SVGIG (reference sequence). The CDR3 DNA follows: TGTGCCTGGAAAAGGGGCAGGGCGTCGTCTTATGGCTACACCTTC. Encoded protein: CAWKRGRASSYGYTF. The complete variable domain, with remaining parts taken from reference TRBV30 and TRBJ1-2, reads SQTIHQWPATLVQPVGSPLSLECTVEGTSNPNLYWYRQAAGRGLQLLFYSVGIGQISSEVPQNLSASRPQDRQFILSSKKLLLSDSGFYLCAWKRGRASSYGYTFGSGTRLTVV.

V gene TRBV24-1 combines with J gene TRBJ1-1; D perhaps matches TRBD1 (6 bases). The germline gives CDR1 KGHDR, CDR2 SFDVKD. Trimming took 7 bases from V and 3 from J, leaving 14 bases between them. The CDR3 totals 14 residues. Here the CDR3 DNA reads TGTGCCACCAGCCCAACAGGGTTGCACACTGAAGCTTTCTTT. Amino acid sequence: CATSPTGLHTEAFF.

J is TRBJ1-1 and V is TRBV14, with D maybe TRBD1 (6 bases). This CDR3 contains 16 residues. Trimming left V 5 bases short and J 0 bases short, with 16 bases between. Germline V CDR1 and CDR2: SGHDN, FVKESK. Here the CDR3 DNA reads TGTGCCAGCAGCGTTTACGGGGGGGGGCTGAACACTGAAGCTTTCTTT. This encodes CASSVYGGGLNTEAFF. Drawing the rest from reference TRBV14 and TRBJ1-1, the complete variable domain is EAGVTQFPSHSVIEKGQTVTLRCDPISGHDNLYWYRRVMGKEIKFLLHFVKESKQDESGMPNNRFLAERTGGTYSTLKVQPAELEDSGVYFCASSVYGGGLNTEAFFGQGTRLTVV.

CDR3 bases: TGTGCCAGCAGCGGGCGGGCGGAACACACAGATACGCAGTATTTT. Translation gives CASSGRAEHTDTQYF. J is TRBJ2-3 and V is TRBV9; possibly TRBD2 for D (5 bases). The germline V gene encodes CDR1 SGDLS and CDR2 YYNGEE. The CDR3 runs to 15 residues. V was clipped by 3 bases and J by 2 bases, with 13 bases between them.

The chain links TRBV7-2 to TRBJ2-1, with D uncertain. CDR3 length: 16 residues. Per germline, CDR1 SGHTA and CDR2 FQGNSA. Deletions cut 1 base from V and 0 bases from J, with 10 bases between. CDR3: CASSLGLSPSYNEQFF. The CDR3 DNA is TGTGCCAGCAGCTTAGGGCTCTCTCCCTCCTACAATGAGCAGTTCTTC.

The genes are TRBV5-1 and TRBJ2-7; a possible D gene is TRBD2 (6 bases). The CDR3 is made up of 14 amino acids. Germline CDR1 reads SGHRS; CDR2 reads YFSETQ. V lost 2 bases, J lost 0 bases, and 9 bases lay in between. The CDR3 here is CASSFERASYEQYF. The CDR3 region has the DNA TGCGCCAGCAGCTTTGAGCGGGCCTCCTACGAGCAGTACTTC.